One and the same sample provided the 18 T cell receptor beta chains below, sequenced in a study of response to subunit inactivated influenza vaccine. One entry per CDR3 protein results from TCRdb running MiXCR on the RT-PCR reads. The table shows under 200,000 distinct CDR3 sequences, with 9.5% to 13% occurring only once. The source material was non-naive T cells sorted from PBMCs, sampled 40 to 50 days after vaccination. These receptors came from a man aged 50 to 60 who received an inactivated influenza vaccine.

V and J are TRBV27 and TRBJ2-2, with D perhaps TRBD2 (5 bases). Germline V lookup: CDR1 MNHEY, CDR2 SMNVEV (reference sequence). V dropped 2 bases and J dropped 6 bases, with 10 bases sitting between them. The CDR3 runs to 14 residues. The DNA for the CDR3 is TGTGCCAGCAGTTTACGGGGTAGGGCCGGGGAGCTGTTTTTT. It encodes CASSLRGRAGELFF.

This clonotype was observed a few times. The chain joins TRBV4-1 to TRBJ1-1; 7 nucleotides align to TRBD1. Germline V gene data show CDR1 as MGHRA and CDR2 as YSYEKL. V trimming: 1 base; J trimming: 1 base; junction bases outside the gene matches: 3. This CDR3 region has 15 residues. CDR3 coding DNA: TGCGCCAGCAGCCAAGCCCGACAGGGGAACACTGAAGCTTTCTTT. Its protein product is CASSQARQGNTEAFF.

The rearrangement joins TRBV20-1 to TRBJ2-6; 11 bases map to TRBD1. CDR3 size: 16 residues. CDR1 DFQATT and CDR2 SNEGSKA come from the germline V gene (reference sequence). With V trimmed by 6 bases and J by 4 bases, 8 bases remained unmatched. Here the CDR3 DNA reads TGCAGTGCGCGGACAGGGGGCTCCTCCGGGGCCAACGTCCTGACTTTC. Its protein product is CSARTGGSSGANVLTF.

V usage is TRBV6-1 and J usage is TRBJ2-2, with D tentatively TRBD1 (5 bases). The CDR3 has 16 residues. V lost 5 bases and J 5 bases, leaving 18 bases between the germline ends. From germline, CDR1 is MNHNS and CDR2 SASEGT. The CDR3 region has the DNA TGTGCCAGCAGTCTCAGGGCTCAAAAGGGGACCGGGGAGCTGTTTTTT. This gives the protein CASSLRAQKGTGELFF.

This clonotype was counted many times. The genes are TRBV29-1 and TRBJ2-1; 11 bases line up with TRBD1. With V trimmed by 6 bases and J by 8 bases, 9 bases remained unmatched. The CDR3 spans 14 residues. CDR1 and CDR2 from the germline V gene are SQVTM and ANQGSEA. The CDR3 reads CSVGVGQGADEQFF. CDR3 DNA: TGCAGCGTGGGGGTTGGACAGGGGGCTGATGAGCAGTTCTTC.

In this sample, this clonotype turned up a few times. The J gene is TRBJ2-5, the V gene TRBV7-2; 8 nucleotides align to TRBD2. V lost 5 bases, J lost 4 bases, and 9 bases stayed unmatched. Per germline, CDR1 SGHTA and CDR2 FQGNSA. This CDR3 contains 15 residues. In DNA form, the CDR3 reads TGTGCCAGCAGCCGGGACGGGACTAGGAGAGAGACCCAGTACTTC. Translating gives CASSRDGTRRETQYF.

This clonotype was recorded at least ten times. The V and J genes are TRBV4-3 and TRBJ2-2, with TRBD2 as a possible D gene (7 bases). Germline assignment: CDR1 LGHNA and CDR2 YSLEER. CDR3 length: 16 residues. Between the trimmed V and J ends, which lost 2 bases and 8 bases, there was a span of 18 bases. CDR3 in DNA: TGCGCCAGCAGCCAATTTTGGGGGGGGCCACCGGGGGAGCTGTTTTTT. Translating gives CASSQFWGGPPGELFF.

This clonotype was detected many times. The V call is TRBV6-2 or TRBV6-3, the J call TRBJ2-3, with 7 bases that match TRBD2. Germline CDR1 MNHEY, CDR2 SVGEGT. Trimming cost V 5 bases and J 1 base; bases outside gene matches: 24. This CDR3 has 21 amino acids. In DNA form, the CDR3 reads TGTGCCAGCAGTCCGGTACGGGTCGGGCTATCACGGGGGGAAGGCACAGATACGCAGTATTTT. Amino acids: CASSPVRVGLSRGEGTDTQYF.

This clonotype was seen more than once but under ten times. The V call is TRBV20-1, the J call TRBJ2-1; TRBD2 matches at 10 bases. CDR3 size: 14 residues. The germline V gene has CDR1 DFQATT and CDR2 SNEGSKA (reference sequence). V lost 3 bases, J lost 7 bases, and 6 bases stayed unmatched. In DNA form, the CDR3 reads TGCAGTGCTAGTCTCCTAGCGGGAGTTAATGAGCAGTTCTTC. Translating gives CSASLLAGVNEQFF.

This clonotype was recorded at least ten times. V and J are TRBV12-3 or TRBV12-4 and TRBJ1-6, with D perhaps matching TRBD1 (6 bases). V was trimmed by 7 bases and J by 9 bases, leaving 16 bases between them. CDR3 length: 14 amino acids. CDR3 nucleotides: TGTGCCAGCACCTTGGGGGCAGTTGGTTCACCCCTCCACTTT. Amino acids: CASTLGAVGSPLHF.

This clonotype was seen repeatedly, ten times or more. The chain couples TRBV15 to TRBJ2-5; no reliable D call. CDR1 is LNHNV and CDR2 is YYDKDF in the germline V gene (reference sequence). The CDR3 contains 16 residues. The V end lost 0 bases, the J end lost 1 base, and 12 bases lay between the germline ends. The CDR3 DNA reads TGTGCCACCAGCAGAGAATTCCTGCCCTCCCAAGAGACCCAGTACTTC. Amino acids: CATSREFLPSQETQYF.

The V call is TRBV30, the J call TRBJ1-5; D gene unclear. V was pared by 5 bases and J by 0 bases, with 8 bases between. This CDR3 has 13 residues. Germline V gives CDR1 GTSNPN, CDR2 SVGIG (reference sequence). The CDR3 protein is CAWGGNSNQPQHF. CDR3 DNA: TGTGCCTGGGGAGGAAATAGCAATCAGCCCCAGCATTTT.

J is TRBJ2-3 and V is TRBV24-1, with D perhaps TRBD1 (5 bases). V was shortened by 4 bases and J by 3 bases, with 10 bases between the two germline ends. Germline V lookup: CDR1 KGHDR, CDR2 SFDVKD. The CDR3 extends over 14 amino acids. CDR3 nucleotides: TGTGCCACCAGTGACAGGGCTGGGACAGATACGCAGTATTTT. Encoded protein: CATSDRAGTDTQYF.

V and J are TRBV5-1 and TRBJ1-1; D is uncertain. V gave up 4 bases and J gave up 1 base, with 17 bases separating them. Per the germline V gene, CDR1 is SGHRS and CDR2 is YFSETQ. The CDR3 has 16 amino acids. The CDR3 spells CASSALLVGQNTEAFF. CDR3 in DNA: TGCGCCAGCAGCGCGCTCCTCGTGGGTCAGAACACTGAAGCTTTCTTT.

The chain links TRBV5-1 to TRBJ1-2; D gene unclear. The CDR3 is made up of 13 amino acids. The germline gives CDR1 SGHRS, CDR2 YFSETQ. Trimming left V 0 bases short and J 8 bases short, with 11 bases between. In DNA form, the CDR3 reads TGCGCCAGCAGCTTGGTTACGGGTTTCGGCTACACCTTC. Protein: CASSLVTGFGYTF.

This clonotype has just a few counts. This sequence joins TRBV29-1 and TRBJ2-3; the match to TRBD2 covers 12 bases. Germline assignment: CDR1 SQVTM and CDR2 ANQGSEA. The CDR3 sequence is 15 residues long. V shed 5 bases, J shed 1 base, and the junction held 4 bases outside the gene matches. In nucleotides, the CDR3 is TGCAGCGTTACTAGCGGGAGGTCGGGCACAGATACGCAGTATTTT. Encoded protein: CSVTSGRSGTDTQYF.

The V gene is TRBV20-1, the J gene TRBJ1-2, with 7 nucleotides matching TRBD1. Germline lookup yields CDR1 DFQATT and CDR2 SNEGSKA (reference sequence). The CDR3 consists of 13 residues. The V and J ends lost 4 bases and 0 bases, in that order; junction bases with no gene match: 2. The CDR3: CSAKGQTNYGYTF. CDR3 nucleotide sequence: TGCAGTGCTAAGGGACAGACTAACTATGGCTACACCTTC.

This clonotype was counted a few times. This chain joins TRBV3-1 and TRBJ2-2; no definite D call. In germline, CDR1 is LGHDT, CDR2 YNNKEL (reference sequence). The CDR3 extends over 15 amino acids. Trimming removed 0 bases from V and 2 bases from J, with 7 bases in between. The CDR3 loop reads CASSQDPINTGELFF. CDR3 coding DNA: TGTGCCAGCAGCCAAGATCCTATCAACACCGGGGAGCTGTTTTTT.